This passage covers 3 T cell receptor beta chains from one sample sequenced in a study of blood T cells in healthy people across ages. Alongside a J-beta primer mix, a sample-barcoded 5' primer served in a second PCR lasting roughly 6 to 11 cycles. TCRdb ran MiXCR on the 5' RACE reads and lists one entry per CDR3 protein. The sample gives more than 550,000 distinct CDR3 sequences, roughly 20% of which show up once; roughly 22% is in the top ten. The sample comprised blood. All receptors derive from a man aged 70 or older in good health.

The rearrangement joins TRBV7-2 to TRBJ1-2, with no clear D. The germline V gene has CDR1 SGHTA and CDR2 FQGNSA. V was cut by 5 bases and J by 4 bases, with 11 bases left in between. This CDR3 spans 13 amino acids. The CDR3 DNA sequence: TGTGCCAGCAGCCCGGTGGATGGCTATGGCTACACCTTC. This translates into CASSPVDGYGYTF. Full variable domain (missing parts from reference TRBV7-2 and TRBJ1-2): GAGVSQSPSNKVTEKGKDVELRCDPISGHTALYWYRQSLGQGLEFLIYFQGNSAPDKSGLPSDRFSAERTGGSVSTLTIQRTQQEDSAVYLCASSPVDGYGYTFGSGTRLTVV.

A few counts support this clonotype. V is TRBV12-3 or TRBV12-4 and J is TRBJ1-2; D is perhaps TRBD1 (6 bases). Trimming took 6 bases from V and 7 from J, leaving 15 bases between them. The CDR3 has 13 residues. CDR3 amino acids: CASSLEGVSGYTF. CDR3 DNA: TGTGCCAGCAGCTTGGAGGGGGTCTCTGGCTACACCTTC.

The V and J genes are TRBV5-1 and TRBJ2-1, with 10 bases fitting TRBD1. The better agreement between TRBJ2-7 and the DNA end casts doubt on the J call. The germline gives CDR1 SGHRS, CDR2 YFSETQ. The CDR3 runs 15 residues. CDR3 residues: CASSFGDRGPNEQYF. CDR3 DNA: TGCGCCAGCAGCTTCGGAGACAGGGGGCCCAACGAGCAGTACTTC.